This T cell receptor beta chain was observed in a study of blood T cells in healthy people across ages. Points from the study as a whole: Compared with aged donors, long-lived donors showed fewer expanded clones, suggesting selection.

This clonotype was picked up a small number of times. As yet, its antigen is unknown. Using a J-beta primer mix together with a sample-barcoded 5' primer, a second PCR was run for roughly 6 to 11 cycles. TCRdb re-called the 5' RACE reads through MiXCR, storing one row per CDR3 protein. The table has just under 550,000 distinct CDR3 sequences, around 24% seen once; the top ten hold around 10%. This sample also appeared in a second study, on T cells of mothers and their children. Per that paper: For cDNA synthesis, the complete extracted RNA was used (roughly 1.5 ug per 15 ul).

This TCR derives from a boy younger than 18 in good health. The specimen was blood.

The CDR3 bases are TGTGCCAGCAGCCAGAGGACTAGCGGGGGCGCAGATACGCAGTATTTT. Its translation is CASSQRTSGGADTQYF. The chain joins TRBV3-1 to TRBJ2-3, with 13 bases identical to TRBD2. The CDR3 contains 16 residues. CDR1 LGHDT and CDR2 YNNKEL come from the germline V gene (reference sequence). V lost 3 bases and J lost 4; bases outside the gene matches: 4.